This entry lists 12 T cell receptor beta chains sequenced from one sample in a study of cytomegalovirus exposure and HLA in healthy donors. The PCR employed 60 Vbeta primers together with 13 Jbeta primers. Clones were read by immunoSEQ multiplex PCR, and TCRdb kept only the in-frame ones, dropping some. The profile covers 110,000 to 150,000 clones, with 65% to 85% appearing a single time and roughly 3.8% taken by the ten largest. Sequencing was done on a sample of PBMCs. All receptors come from a male donor in good health and CMV-seronegative.

The chain is built from TRBV6-1 and TRBJ2-2, with D unclear. The CDR3 loop spans 15 amino acids. Germline V gene lookup returns CDR1 MNHNS and CDR2 SASEGT. V lost 3 bases to trimming and J lost 1 base, with 9 bases between them. As DNA, the CDR3 is TGTGCCAGCAGTGAGTGGCCAGGGAACACCGGGGAGCTGTTTTTT. It translates to CASSEWPGNTGELFF.

The gene calls are TRBV4-2 and TRBJ1-1; 8 bases line up with TRBD1. This CDR3 is 15 amino acids long. The V gene end was trimmed by 3 bases and the J gene end by 6 bases; junction bases not matched to a gene: 9. CDR1 is LGHNA and CDR2 is YNFKEQ in the germline V gene. The CDR3 region is CASSQEGTGVSEAFF. The CDR3, as DNA: TGTGCCAGCAGCCAGGAAGGGACAGGAGTCTCTGAAGCTTTCTTT.

The chain employs TRBV6-1 and TRBJ2-7; 10 nucleotides line up with TRBD1. This CDR3 has 14 residues. Germline CDR1 and CDR2: MNHNS and SASEGT. V dropped 6 bases and J dropped 6; count of bases not matched to a gene: 8. The CDR3 is CASRDRGRMGEQYF. The CDR3 nucleotides are TGTGCCAGCAGAGACAGGGGGCGAATGGGCGAGCAGTACTTC.

A few counts support this clone. The DNA for the CDR3 is TGTGCCAGCAGCCAAGCTCGAGCGGGGGGTACAGATACGCAGTATTTT. This sequence encodes CASSQARAGGTDTQYF. The chain couples TRBV4-2 to TRBJ2-3, with 9 bases aligning to TRBD2. With V trimmed by 1 base and J by 3 bases, 5 bases remained unmatched. The CDR3 totals 16 residues. The germline V gene encodes CDR1 LGHNA and CDR2 YNFKEQ.

This rearrangement joins TRBV27 to TRBJ2-6, with no clear D. Germline CDR1 and CDR2: MNHEY and SMNVEV (reference sequence). Trimming removed 6 bases at V and 0 bases at J, with 12 bases between. CDR3 length: 16 amino acids. The CDR3 loop is CASRQVPYSGANVLTF. CDR3 coding DNA: TGTGCCAGCAGGCAGGTCCCCTACTCTGGGGCCAACGTCCTGACTTTC.

The chain combines TRBV7-3 with TRBJ1-5, with a tentative D call TRBD1 (5 bases). V lost 5 bases and J lost 5, with 13 bases in between. Per the germline V gene, CDR1 is SGHTA and CDR2 is FQGTGA. CDR3 length: 14 amino acids. The CDR3 nucleotides read TGTGCCAGCAGCAAAGACAGCTCTTATCAGCCCCAGCATTTT. Amino acids: CASSKDSSYQPQHF.

This sequence joins TRBV7-9 and TRBJ2-5, with TRBD1 matching over 11 bases. The length of the CDR3 is 15 residues. V gave up 4 bases and J gave up 2 bases; unmatched junction bases: 3. Germline V CDR1 and CDR2: SEHNR, FQNEAQ (reference sequence). CDR3 sequence: CASSWTGGVQETQYF. CDR3 nucleotides: TGTGCCAGCAGCTGGACAGGGGGCGTACAAGAGACCCAGTACTTC.

The chain links TRBV19 to TRBJ2-3, with 10 bases lining up with TRBD1. V dropped 4 bases and J dropped 4; count of bases not matched to a gene: 5. This CDR3 region has 15 residues. CDR1 is LNHDA and CDR2 is SQIVND in the germline V gene (reference sequence). The CDR3 nucleotides are TGTGCCAGTAGTAATGGGGGACAGGGGTCAGATACGCAGTATTTT. Translated: CASSNGGQGSDTQYF.

Note on this clone: Other DNA variants within this sample encode the same CDR3. The V gene is TRBV7-9, the J gene TRBJ2-5; tentatively, D is TRBD2 (7 bases). This CDR3 has 15 residues. Germline V gene sequence: CDR1 SEHNR, CDR2 FQNEAQ (reference sequence). The germline V and J ends were trimmed by 0 bases and 5 bases, with 13 bases remaining between them. The CDR3 loop reads CASSLAGGAGETQYF. The CDR3 DNA reads as TGTGCCAGCAGCTTAGCAGGGGGGGCTGGGGAGACCCAGTACTTC.

The chain couples TRBV19 to TRBJ2-1; 7 bases fit TRBD2. The CDR3 covers 13 residues. V was pared by 9 bases and J by 8 bases, with 10 bases of the junction left unmatched. Germline V gives CDR1 LNHDA, CDR2 SQIVND (reference sequence). The CDR3, as DNA: TGTGCCAGCTTCAGCGGTGGGGGGGATGAGCAGTTCTTC. The encoded protein is CASFSGGGDEQFF.

The chain combines TRBV7-3 with TRBJ2-5; 11 nucleotides line up with TRBD2. The CDR3 is made up of 15 amino acids. V was clipped by 6 bases and J by 3 bases; unmatched bases: 6. Germline V lookup: CDR1 SGHTA, CDR2 FQGTGA. The CDR3 sequence: CASSLSGGAEETQYF. CDR3 nucleotide sequence: TGTGCCAGCAGTCTTAGCGGGGGGGCCGAAGAGACCCAGTACTTC.

The chain is built from TRBV6-1 and TRBJ1-2; D gene unclear. This CDR3 has 13 residues. The germline gives CDR1 MNHNS, CDR2 SASEGT. Between the trimmed V and J ends, which lost 0 bases and 5 bases, there was a span of 7 bases. The CDR3 is CASSEAEVYGYTF. CDR3 coding DNA: TGTGCCAGCAGTGAAGCTGAGGTGTATGGCTACACCTTC.